These 25 T cell receptor beta chains came from one sample sequenced in a study of T cell clonality in common variable immunodeficiency. Profiling relied on immunoSEQ multiplex PCR, and the TCRdb table lists in-frame clones only, not all of them. Observed in the sample are tens of thousands of clones, none of them singletons. The sample consisted of peripheral blood mononuclear cells. The source is a person aged 18 to 75 in good health.

In this sample, this clone turned up many times. Read coverage stops 3 residues before the CDR3 terminus; the germline J gene supplies the remainder. V is TRBV2 and J is TRBJ2-3, with 8 bases aligning to TRBD2. The CDR3 runs to 13 residues. Germline CDR1 and CDR2: SNHLY and FYNNEI. Losses at the gene ends were 7 bases for V and 5 bases for J; bases not matched to a gene: 5. The CDR3 DNA, read in part, is TGTGCCAGCACCGGGCTAGCGGGAGATACG. This translates into CASTGLAGDT. The full CDR3 reads CASTGLAGDTQYF.

This clone appeared many times. CDR3 region: CSASGLAGGTDSYEQYF. The part of the CDR3 DNA that was read is TGCAGTGCTTCAGGACTAGCGGGAGGGACCGACTCCTACGAG. The chain couples TRBV20-1 to TRBJ2-7; 15 positions agree with TRBD2. The read terminates 3 residues ahead of where the CDR3 ends, so the germline J gene completes it. V dropped 5 bases and J dropped 0; count of bases not matched to a gene: 8. The germline V gene encodes CDR1 DFQATT and CDR2 SNEGSKA (reference sequence). The CDR3 has 17 amino acids.

There are many counts of this clone. The CDR3 end is not reached by the read, which stops 3 residues before it; the germline J gene fills it in. The chain has TRBV19 and TRBJ2-5; D is perhaps TRBD1 (6 bases). CDR3 size: 15 residues. CDR1 LNHDA and CDR2 SQIVND come from the germline V gene (reference sequence). V lost 5 bases to trimming and J lost 4 bases, with 17 bases between them. The CDR3 sequence is CASSSQGGRGETQYF. The sequenced part of the CDR3 DNA is TGTGCCAGTAGTTCTCAGGGTGGCAGGGGAGAGACC.

Of note for this clone: With the read ending 3 residues before the CDR3 end, the germline J gene is used to fill in that end. The rearrangement uses TRBV30 and TRBJ2-2, with D perhaps TRBD1 (6 bases). CDR3 size: 15 residues. The germline V gene has CDR1 GTSNPN and CDR2 SVGIG (reference sequence). Incomplete CDR3 DNA: TGTGCCTGGAGTGTACAGGGCGCCTATAATTCACCG. It is translated as CAWSVQGAYNSP. The entire CDR3 reads CAWSVQGAYNSPLFF.

Turning to this clone: The CDR3 end falls 3 residues outside the read, so it is completed with the germline J gene. V is TRBV7-8 and J is TRBJ2-7, with TRBD1 as a possible D gene (5 bases). The CDR3 is made up of 15 amino acids. V was pared by 1 base and J by 1 base, with 11 bases between. Germline V lookup: CDR1 SGHVS, CDR2 FQNEAQ. Partial CDR3 DNA: TGTGCCAGCAGCTTAGGGACACCCTTATCCTACGAG. Its protein product is CASSLGTPLSYE. The CDR3, in full, reads CASSLGTPLSYEQYF.

The table lists this clone with many counts. The CDR3 end falls 3 residues outside the read, so it is completed with the germline J gene. This rearrangement joins TRBV12-3 or TRBV12-4 to TRBJ2-1, with D possibly being TRBD2 (5 bases). V dropped 1 base and J dropped 9 bases, with 10 bases sitting between them. The CDR3 is made up of 13 amino acids. The sequenced part of the CDR3 DNA is TGTGCCAGCAGTTTAGACTCCCGGGGTGAG. The encoded protein is CASSLDSRGE. The whole CDR3 reads CASSLDSRGEQFF.

This clone occurred many times. The read comes to an end 3 residues before the CDR3 does, leaving the germline J gene to fill in the end. This rearrangement joins TRBV29-1 to TRBJ2-1; 9 bases map to TRBD1. The CDR3 extends over 11 amino acids. V was pared by 5 bases and J by 9 bases, with 2 bases of the junction left unmatched. In germline, CDR1 is SQVTM, CDR2 ANQGSEA. CDR3 bases read: TGCAGCGTTACAGGGGGCAGTGAG. Translated, it gives CSVTGGSE. The entire CDR3 protein is CSVTGGSEQFF.

This clone was seen a few times. Coverage ceases 3 residues before the CDR3 finishes, and the germline J gene fills in the end. The rearrangement uses TRBV7-6 and TRBJ1-2, with D tentatively TRBD1 (5 bases). The germline V gene has CDR1 SGHVS and CDR2 FNYEAQ. The CDR3 length is 12 residues. Trimming left V 5 bases short and J 4 bases short, with 8 bases between. The CDR3 sequence is CASSPTGYGYTF. Incomplete CDR3 DNA: TGTGCCAGCAGCCCTACAGGCTATGGC.

The sample holds many counts of this clone. The observed sequence ends 3 residues before the CDR3 terminus, with the missing tail filled in from the germline J gene. The V gene is TRBV2, the J gene TRBJ2-5, with TRBD2 matching over 11 bases. Germline V CDR1 and CDR2: SNHLY, FYNNEI. J was trimmed by 2 bases and V by 6 bases; bases with no gene match: 8. This CDR3 comprises 16 residues. The CDR3 bases that were read are TGTGCCAGCAGGCTCCGGACTAGCGGGCCTCAAGAGACC. Translation: CASRLRTSGPQET. The whole CDR3 sequence is CASRLRTSGPQETQYF.

The sample holds many counts of this clone. CDR3 loop: CASSPPGGGDTQYF. The sequenced CDR3 bases are TGTGCCAGCAGCCCCCCGGGGGGGGGAGATACG. The rearrangement links TRBV28 to TRBJ2-3; TRBD2 matches 8 bases. The CDR3 extends 3 residues past the end of the read, so its final part is completed from the germline J gene. The CDR3 sequence is 14 residues long. The germline V gene encodes CDR1 MDHEN and CDR2 SYDVKM. V trimming: 6 bases; J trimming: 5 bases; junction bases outside the gene matches: 7. The full variable domain, with the rest looked up from reference TRBV28 and TRBJ2-3, is DVKVTQSSRYLVKRTGEKVFLECVQDMDHENMFWYRQDPGLGLRLIYFSYDVKMKEKGDIPEGYSVSREKKERFSLILESASTNQTSMYLCASSPPGGGDTQYFGPGTRLTVL.

This clone was detected many times. The read ends 3 residues early relative to the CDR3; the germline J gene fills the gap. The chain combines TRBV4-2 with TRBJ2-3, with 9 bases identical to TRBD2. J gave up 0 bases and V 4 bases, and 8 bases lay outside the gene matches. Germline assignment: CDR1 LGHNA and CDR2 YNFKEQ. This CDR3 region has 17 residues. The CDR3 bases that were read are TGTGCCAGCAGCCTAGGCTCTAGCGGGGCTAGCACAGATACG. Translating it yields CASSLGSSGASTDT. The full-length CDR3 reads as CASSLGSSGASTDTQYF.

As concerns this clone: Read coverage stops 3 residues before the CDR3 terminus; the germline J gene supplies the remainder. This chain uses TRBV30 with TRBJ1-2; TRBD1 agrees at 7 bases. The CDR3 runs 13 residues. CDR1 GTSNPN and CDR2 SVGIG come from the germline V gene (reference sequence). The covered CDR3 bases are TGTGCCTGGAACAGGGGCTATTTTTACGAC. Its translation is CAWNRGYFYD. The entire CDR3 is CAWNRGYFYDYTF.

The table lists this clone with many counts. The read terminates 3 residues ahead of where the CDR3 ends, so the germline J gene completes it. The chain employs TRBV6-4 and TRBJ2-3, with D possibly matching TRBD1 (5 bases). The CDR3 sequence is 16 residues long. The germline gives CDR1 MRHNA, CDR2 SNTAGT. The sequenced part of the CDR3 DNA is TGTGCCAGCAGCACCGGACACTCCGCCCTAAAAAGGCCG. It encodes CASSTGHSALKRP. From start to end, the CDR3 is CASSTGHSALKRPQYF.

This clone has ten or more counts. Coverage ceases 3 residues before the CDR3 finishes, and the germline J gene fills in the end. The rearrangement links TRBV20-1 to TRBJ2-1, with D perhaps matching TRBD2 (5 bases). Germline V gene data show CDR1 as DFQATT and CDR2 as SNEGSKA (reference sequence). The CDR3 runs 13 residues. V gave up 3 bases and J gave up 4 bases, with 10 bases separating them. The CDR3 loop reads CSARRTGYNEQFF. The part of the CDR3 DNA that was read is TGCAGTGCTAGGAGGACTGGTTACAATGAG.

This clone was recorded many times. CDR3 DNA (partial): TGTGCCAGCAGCCCATCCGGGACTAGCGGCTCCTACGAG. Encoded protein: CASSPSGTSGSYE. In full, the CDR3 is CASSPSGTSGSYEQYF. This rearrangement joins TRBV7-6 to TRBJ2-7; 11 bases map to TRBD2. The read ends 3 residues early relative to the CDR3; the germline J gene fills the gap. This CDR3 comprises 16 residues. Germline V CDR1 and CDR2: SGHVS, FNYEAQ. Trimming cost V 5 bases and J 0 bases; bases outside gene matches: 6.

As to this clone: The read terminates 3 residues before the CDR3 end, so the remaining end is supplied by the germline J gene. This chain joins TRBV19 and TRBJ1-1, with D perhaps TRBD1 (5 bases). Germline V gene data show CDR1 as LNHDA and CDR2 as SQIVND (reference sequence). CDR3 length: 12 residues. V lost 9 bases to trimming and J lost 4 bases, with 12 bases between them. Incomplete CDR3 DNA: TGTGCCAGCGGGGGGGTGGGCACTGAA. As protein: CASGGVGTE. The complete CDR3 protein is CASGGVGTEAFF.

This clone showed up many times. The observed sequence ends 3 residues before the CDR3 terminus, with the missing tail filled in from the germline J gene. The V call is TRBV30, the J call TRBJ1-4; D not resolved. This CDR3 spans 13 amino acids. The V and J ends lost 0 bases and 8 bases respectively, with 10 bases between them. Germline CDR1 and CDR2: GTSNPN and SVGIG (reference sequence). The CDR3 here is CAWSVDGEEKLFF. CDR3 bases read: TGTGCCTGGAGTGTAGACGGGGAGGAAAAA.

This clone showed up many times. The read is 3 residues too short to cover the CDR3 end, so that end is filled in from the germline J gene. This rearrangement joins TRBV6-2 or TRBV6-3 to TRBJ2-6; D call uncertain. V was shortened by 4 bases and J by 2 bases, with 9 bases between the two germline ends. This CDR3 comprises 15 residues. Germline CDR1 reads MNHEY; CDR2 reads SVGEGT. The DNA read from the CDR3 is TGTGCCAGCAGTTTCAAGGTAACTGGGGCCAACGTC. This codes for CASSFKVTGANV. The whole CDR3 sequence reads CASSFKVTGANVLTF.

This clone was recorded many times. With the read ending 3 residues before the CDR3 end, the germline J gene is used to fill in that end. The chain joins TRBV20-1 to TRBJ1-6; 7 bases fit TRBD1. CDR3 length equals 15 residues. V lost 1 base to trimming and J lost 9 bases; unmatched junction nucleotides: 9. Germline CDR1 DFQATT, CDR2 SNEGSKA (reference sequence). The CDR3 protein is CSARVGDRAGSPLHF. CDR3 DNA (partial): TGCAGTGCTAGAGTCGGTGACAGGGCTGGTTCACCC.

This clone appeared many times. The sequence runs out 3 residues before the end of the CDR3; the remainder is reconstructed from the germline J gene. The rearrangement links TRBV7-2 to TRBJ1-1, with a weak D call TRBD1 (6 bases). V lost 5 bases and J 3 bases, leaving 13 bases between the germline ends. CDR3 length: 14 residues. Germline V gene lookup returns CDR1 SGHTA and CDR2 FQGNSA. The sequenced part of the CDR3 DNA is TGTGCCAGCAGCCCACAGGGTTGGTACACTGAA. Protein sequence: CASSPQGWYTE. The entire CDR3 reads CASSPQGWYTEAFF.

The table lists this clone with many counts. This CDR3 reads CSVEGLAGRRVDEQFF. CDR3 DNA, as far as it was read: TGCAGCGTTGAAGGATTAGCGGGAAGAAGGGTCGATGAG. The rearrangement uses TRBV29-1 and TRBJ2-1; 8 bases agree with TRBD2. The CDR3 is cut off 3 residues early in the read; its end comes from the germline J gene. J was trimmed by 8 bases and V by 1 base; bases with no gene match: 13. There are 16 residues in the CDR3. CDR1 is SQVTM and CDR2 is ANQGSEA in the germline V gene.

This clone was seen ten or more times. The read comes to an end 3 residues before the CDR3 does, leaving the germline J gene to fill in the end. This chain uses TRBV18 with TRBJ2-5, with 7 bases aligning to TRBD1. This CDR3 is 15 amino acids long. Germline trimming cut 1 base from V and 5 bases from J; bases unmatched to any gene: 7. CDR1 and CDR2 from the germline V gene are KGHSH and LQKENI. The covered CDR3 bases are TGTGCCAGCTCACCACGGGCGACAGGGCGGGAGACC. It codes for CASSPRATGRET. The CDR3 in its entirety is CASSPRATGRETQYF.

This clone was observed at least ten times. Sequencing ends 3 residues short of the CDR3 end; the germline J gene provides the rest. This sequence joins TRBV19 and TRBJ2-1; 9 bases line up with TRBD2. The V segment lost 3 bases and the J segment 3 bases; nucleotides outside the gene matches: 9. CDR3 length: 17 residues. The germline V gene encodes CDR1 LNHDA and CDR2 SQIVND (reference sequence). This CDR3 is CASSISKAGGLYNEQFF. Incomplete CDR3 DNA: TGTGCCAGTAGTATTAGTAAGGCGGGAGGGCTCTACAATGAG.

This clone was seen repeatedly, ten times or more. The sequence runs out 3 residues before the end of the CDR3; the remainder is reconstructed from the germline J gene. The rearrangement joins TRBV18 to TRBJ2-7, with D tentatively TRBD1 (6 bases). Germline V gives CDR1 KGHSH, CDR2 LQKENI. V was pared by 2 bases and J by 0 bases, with 8 bases between. This CDR3 is built from 14 residues. CDR3 sequence: CASSPNRDSYEQYF. The sequenced CDR3 bases are TGTGCCAGCTCACCAAACAGGGACTCCTACGAG.

There are many counts of this clone. The CDR3 end is not reached by the read, which stops 3 residues before it; the germline J gene fills it in. The chain carries TRBV20-1 and TRBJ2-1; D may be TRBD2 (6 bases). Germline loops: CDR1 DFQATT, CDR2 SNEGSKA (reference sequence). This CDR3 spans 16 amino acids. V lost 0 bases and J lost 6, with 18 bases in between. This CDR3 reads CSARDGGEPLANEQFF. CDR3 DNA (partial): TGCAGTGCTAGAGATGGCGGGGAGCCCCTCGCCAATGAG.